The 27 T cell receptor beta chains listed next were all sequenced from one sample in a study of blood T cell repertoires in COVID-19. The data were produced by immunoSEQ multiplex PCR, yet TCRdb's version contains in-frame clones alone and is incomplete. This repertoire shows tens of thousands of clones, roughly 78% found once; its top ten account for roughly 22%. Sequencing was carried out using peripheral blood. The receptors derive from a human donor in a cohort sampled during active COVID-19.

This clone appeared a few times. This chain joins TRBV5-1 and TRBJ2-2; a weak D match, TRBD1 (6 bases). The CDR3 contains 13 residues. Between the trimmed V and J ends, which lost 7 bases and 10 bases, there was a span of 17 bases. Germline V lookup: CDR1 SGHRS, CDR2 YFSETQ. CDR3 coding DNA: TGCGCCAGCCGACTCCAATACAGGGAGGAGCTGTTTTTT. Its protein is CASRLQYREELFF. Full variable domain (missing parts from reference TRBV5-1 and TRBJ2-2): KAGVTQTPRYLIKTRGQQVTLSCSPISGHRSVSWYQQTPGQGLQFLFEYFSETQRNKGNFPGRFSGRQFSNSRSEMNVSTLELGDSALYLCASRLQYREELFFGEGSRLTVL.

In nucleotides, the CDR3 is TGTGCCATCAGTGAATATACGACAGCCGTCTCCTACGAGCAGTACTTC. Residues: CAISEYTTAVSYEQYF. This chain uses TRBV10-3 with TRBJ2-7, with TRBD1 as a possible D gene (5 bases). The germline V gene encodes CDR1 ENHRY and CDR2 SYGVKD. CDR3 length: 16 residues. V lost 3 bases to trimming and J lost 0 bases, with 15 bases between them.

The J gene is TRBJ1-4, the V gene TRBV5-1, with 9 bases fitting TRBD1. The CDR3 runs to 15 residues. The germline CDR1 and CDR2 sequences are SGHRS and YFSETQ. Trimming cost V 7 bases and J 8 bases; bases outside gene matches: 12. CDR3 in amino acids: CASAPQQGALEKLFF. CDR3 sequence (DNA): TGCGCCAGCGCACCTCAACAGGGGGCACTCGAAAAACTGTTTTTT.

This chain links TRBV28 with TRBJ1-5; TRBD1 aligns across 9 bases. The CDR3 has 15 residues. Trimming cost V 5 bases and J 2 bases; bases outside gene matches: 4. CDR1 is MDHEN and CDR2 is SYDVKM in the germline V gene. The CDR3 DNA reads TGTGCCAGCAGTACACAGGGGGCGGGCAATCAGCCCCAGCATTTT. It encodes CASSTQGAGNQPQHF.

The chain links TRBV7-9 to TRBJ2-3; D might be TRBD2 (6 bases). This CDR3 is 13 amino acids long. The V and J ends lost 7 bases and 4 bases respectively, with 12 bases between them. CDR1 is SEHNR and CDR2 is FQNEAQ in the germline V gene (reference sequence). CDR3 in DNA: TGTGCCAGCAACTGGGGGGTCGCAGATACGCAGTATTTT. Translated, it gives CASNWGVADTQYF.

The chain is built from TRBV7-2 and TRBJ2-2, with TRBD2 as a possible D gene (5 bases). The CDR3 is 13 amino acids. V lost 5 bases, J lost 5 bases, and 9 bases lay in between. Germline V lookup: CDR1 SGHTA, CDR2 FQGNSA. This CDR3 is CASSLLGTGELFF. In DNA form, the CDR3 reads TGTGCCAGCAGCCTACTAGGGACCGGGGAGCTGTTTTTT. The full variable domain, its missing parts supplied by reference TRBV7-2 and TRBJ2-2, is GAGVSQSPSNKVTEKGKDVELRCDPISGHTALYWYRQSLGQGLEFLIYFQGNSAPDKSGLPSDRFSAERTGGSVSTLTIQRTQQEDSAVYLCASSLLGTGELFFGEGSRLTVL.

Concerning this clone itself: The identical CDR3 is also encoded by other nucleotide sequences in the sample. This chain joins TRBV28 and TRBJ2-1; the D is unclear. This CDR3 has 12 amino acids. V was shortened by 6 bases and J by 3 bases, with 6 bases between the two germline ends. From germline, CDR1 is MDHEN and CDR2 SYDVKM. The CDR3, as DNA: TGTGCCAGCAGCCTCCTCTACAATGAGCAGTTCTTC. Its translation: CASSLLYNEQFF.

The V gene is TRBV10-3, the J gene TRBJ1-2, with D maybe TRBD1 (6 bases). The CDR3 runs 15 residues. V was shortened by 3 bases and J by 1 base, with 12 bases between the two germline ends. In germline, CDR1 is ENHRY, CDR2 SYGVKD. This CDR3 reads CAISDPGQFNYGYTF. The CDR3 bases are TGTGCCATCAGTGACCCTGGACAGTTTAACTATGGCTACACCTTC.

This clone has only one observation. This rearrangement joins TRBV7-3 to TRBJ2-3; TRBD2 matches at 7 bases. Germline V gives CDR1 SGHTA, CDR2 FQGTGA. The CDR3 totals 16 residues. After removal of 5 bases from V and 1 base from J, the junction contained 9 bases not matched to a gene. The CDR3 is CASSQGYRGGTDTQYF. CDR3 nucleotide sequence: TGTGCCAGCAGCCAGGGCTATCGGGGGGGCACAGATACGCAGTATTTT.

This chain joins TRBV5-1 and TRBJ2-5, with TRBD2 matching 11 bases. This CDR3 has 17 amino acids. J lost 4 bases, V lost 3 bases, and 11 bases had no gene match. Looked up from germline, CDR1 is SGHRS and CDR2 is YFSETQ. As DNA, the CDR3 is TGCGCCAGCAGCTCCCCGGCTAGCGGGGGGCTTGGAGAGACCCAGTACTTC. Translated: CASSSPASGGLGETQYF. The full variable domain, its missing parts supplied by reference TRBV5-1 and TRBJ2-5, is KAGVTQTPRYLIKTRGQQVTLSCSPISGHRSVSWYQQTPGQGLQFLFEYFSETQRNKGNFPGRFSGRQFSNSRSEMNVSTLELGDSALYLCASSSPASGGLGETQYFGPGTRLLVL.

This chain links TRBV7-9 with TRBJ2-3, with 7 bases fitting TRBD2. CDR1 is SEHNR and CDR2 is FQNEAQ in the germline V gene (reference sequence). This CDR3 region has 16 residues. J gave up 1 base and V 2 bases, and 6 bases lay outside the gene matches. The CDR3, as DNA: TGTGCCAGCAGCTTACTGGCTAGCGGAGGCACAGATACGCAGTATTTT. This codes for CASSLLASGGTDTQYF.

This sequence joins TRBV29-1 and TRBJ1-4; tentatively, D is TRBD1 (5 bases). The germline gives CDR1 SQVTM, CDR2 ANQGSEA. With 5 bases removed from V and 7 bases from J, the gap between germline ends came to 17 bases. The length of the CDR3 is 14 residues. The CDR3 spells CSVHLGGRGEKLFF. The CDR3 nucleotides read TGCAGCGTTCATCTGGGGGGACGGGGTGAAAAACTGTTTTTT.

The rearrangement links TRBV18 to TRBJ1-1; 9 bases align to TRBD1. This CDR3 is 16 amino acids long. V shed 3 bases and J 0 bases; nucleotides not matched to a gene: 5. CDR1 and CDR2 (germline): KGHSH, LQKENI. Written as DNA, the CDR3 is TGTGCCAGCTCACCGACAGGGGGGCTTCTGAACACTGAAGCTTTCTTT. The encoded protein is CASSPTGGLLNTEAFF.

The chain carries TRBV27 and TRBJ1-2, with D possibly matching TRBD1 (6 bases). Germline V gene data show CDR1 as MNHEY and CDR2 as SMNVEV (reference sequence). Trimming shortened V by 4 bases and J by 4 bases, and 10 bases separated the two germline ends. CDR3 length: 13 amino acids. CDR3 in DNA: TGTGCCAGCAGTTCACAGGGTGCCTATGGCTACACCTTC. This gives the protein CASSSQGAYGYTF.

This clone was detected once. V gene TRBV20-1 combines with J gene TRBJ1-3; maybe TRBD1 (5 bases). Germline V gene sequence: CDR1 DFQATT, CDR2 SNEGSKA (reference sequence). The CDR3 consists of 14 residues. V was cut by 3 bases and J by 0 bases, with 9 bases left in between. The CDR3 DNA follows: TGCAGTGCTAGTGCAGGGTCCTCTGGAAACACCATATATTTT. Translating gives CSASAGSSGNTIYF.

As DNA, the CDR3 is TGCAGCGTTGTGAGTGGGGGGGCCGGAGATACGCAGTATTTT. This sequence encodes CSVVSGGAGDTQYF. The rearrangement links TRBV29-1 to TRBJ2-3, with D possibly being TRBD2 (7 bases). Germline V CDR1 and CDR2: SQVTM, ANQGSEA. The V end lost 4 bases, the J end lost 5 bases, and 16 bases lay between the germline ends. This CDR3 contains 14 residues.

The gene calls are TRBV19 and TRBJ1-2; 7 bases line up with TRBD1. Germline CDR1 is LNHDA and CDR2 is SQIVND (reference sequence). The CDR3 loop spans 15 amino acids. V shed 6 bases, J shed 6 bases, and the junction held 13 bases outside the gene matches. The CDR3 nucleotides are TGTGCCAGTAGGCGACAGGGTGGCGGGGATGATGGCTACACCTTC. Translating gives CASRRQGGGDDGYTF.

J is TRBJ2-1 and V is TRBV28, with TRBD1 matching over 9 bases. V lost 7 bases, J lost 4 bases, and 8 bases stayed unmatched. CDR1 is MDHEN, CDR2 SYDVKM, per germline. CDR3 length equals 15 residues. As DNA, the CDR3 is TGTGCCAGCACCCCCGACAGGGGGAGTTACAATGAGCAGTTCTTC. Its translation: CASTPDRGSYNEQFF. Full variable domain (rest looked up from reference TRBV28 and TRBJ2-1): DVKVTQSSRYLVKRTGEKVFLECVQDMDHENMFWYRQDPGLGLRLIYFSYDVKMKEKGDIPEGYSVSREKKERFSLILESASTNQTSMYLCASTPDRGSYNEQFFGPGTRLTVL.

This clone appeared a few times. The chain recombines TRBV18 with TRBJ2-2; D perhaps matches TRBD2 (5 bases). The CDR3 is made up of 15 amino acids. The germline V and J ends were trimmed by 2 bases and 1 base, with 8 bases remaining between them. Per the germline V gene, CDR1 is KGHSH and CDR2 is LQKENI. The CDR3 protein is CASSPTGRNTGELFF. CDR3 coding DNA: TGTGCCAGCTCACCAACGGGGAGGAACACCGGGGAGCTGTTTTTT. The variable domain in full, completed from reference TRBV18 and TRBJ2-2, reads NAGVMQNPRHLVRRRGQEARLRCSPMKGHSHVYWYRQLPEEGLKFMVYLQKENIIDESGMPKERFSAEFPKEGPSILRIQQVVRGDSAAYFCASSPTGRNTGELFFGEGSRLTVL.

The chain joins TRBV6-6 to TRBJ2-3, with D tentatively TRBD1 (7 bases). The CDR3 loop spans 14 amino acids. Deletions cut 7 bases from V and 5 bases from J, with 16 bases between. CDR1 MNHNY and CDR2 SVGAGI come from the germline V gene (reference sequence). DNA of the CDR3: TGTGCCAGCACCCAGGGGGGAGGACAAGATACGCAGTATTTT. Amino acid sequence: CASTQGGGQDTQYF.

The CDR3 nucleotides read TGTGCCACCAGCAGATCTAGGGACAGGGAAGTAAATGAGCAGTTCTTC. It translates to CATSRSRDREVNEQFF. V and J are TRBV15 and TRBJ2-1; 9 nucleotides line up with TRBD1. This CDR3 has 16 amino acids. J gave up 7 bases and V 2 bases, and 9 bases lay outside the gene matches. Germline-derived CDR1 and CDR2 are LNHNV and YYDKDF (reference sequence).

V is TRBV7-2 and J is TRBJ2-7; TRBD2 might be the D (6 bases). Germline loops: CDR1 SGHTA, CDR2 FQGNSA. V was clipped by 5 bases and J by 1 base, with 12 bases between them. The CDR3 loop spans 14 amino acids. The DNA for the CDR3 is TGTGCCAGCAGCCTAACGACTAGTTCCTACGAGCAGTACTTC. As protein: CASSLTTSSYEQYF.

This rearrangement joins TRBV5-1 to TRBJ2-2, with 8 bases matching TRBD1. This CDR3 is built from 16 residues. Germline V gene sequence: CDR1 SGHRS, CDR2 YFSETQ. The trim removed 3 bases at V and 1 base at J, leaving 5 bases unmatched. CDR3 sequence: CASSSAGGRNTGELFF. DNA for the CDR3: TGCGCCAGCAGCTCAGCAGGGGGCCGGAACACCGGGGAGCTGTTTTTT.

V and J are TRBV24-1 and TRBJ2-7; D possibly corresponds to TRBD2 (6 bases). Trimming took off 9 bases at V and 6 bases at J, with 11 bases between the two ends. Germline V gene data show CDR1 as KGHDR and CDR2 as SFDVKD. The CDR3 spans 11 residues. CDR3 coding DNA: TGTGCCACCCCTGACGGGAGCGAGCAGTACTTC. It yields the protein CATPDGSEQYF.

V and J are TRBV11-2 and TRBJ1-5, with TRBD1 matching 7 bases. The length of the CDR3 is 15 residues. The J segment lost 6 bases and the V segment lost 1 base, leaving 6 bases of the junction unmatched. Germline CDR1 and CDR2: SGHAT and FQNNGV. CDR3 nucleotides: TGTGCCAGCAGCTTAGGGCAGGGGGTGGGTCAGCCCCAGCATTTT. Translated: CASSLGQGVGQPQHF.

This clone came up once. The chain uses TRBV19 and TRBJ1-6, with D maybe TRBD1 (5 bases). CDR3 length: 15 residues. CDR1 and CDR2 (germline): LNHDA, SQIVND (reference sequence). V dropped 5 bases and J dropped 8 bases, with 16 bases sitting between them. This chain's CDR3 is CASSPRRRGDSPLHF. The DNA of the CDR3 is TGTGCCAGTAGTCCCCGGCGGAGGGGTGATTCACCCCTCCACTTT.

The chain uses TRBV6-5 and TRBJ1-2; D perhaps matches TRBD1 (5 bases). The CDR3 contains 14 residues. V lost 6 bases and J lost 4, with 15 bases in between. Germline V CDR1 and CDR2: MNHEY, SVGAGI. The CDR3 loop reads CASSSPSGGYGYTF. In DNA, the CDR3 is TGTGCCAGCAGCTCCCCCTCGGGGGGCTATGGCTACACCTTC.